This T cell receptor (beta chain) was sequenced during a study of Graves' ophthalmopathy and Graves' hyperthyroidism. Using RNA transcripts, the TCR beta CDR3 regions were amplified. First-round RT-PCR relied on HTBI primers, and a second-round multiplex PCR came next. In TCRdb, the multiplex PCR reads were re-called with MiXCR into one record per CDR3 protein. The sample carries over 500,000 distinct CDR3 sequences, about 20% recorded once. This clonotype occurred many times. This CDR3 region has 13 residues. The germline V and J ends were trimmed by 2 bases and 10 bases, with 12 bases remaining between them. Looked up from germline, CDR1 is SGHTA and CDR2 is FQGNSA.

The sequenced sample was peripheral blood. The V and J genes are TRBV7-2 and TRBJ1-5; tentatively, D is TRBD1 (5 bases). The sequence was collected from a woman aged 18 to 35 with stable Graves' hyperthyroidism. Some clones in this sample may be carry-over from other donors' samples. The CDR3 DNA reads TGTGCCAGCAGCTTACGGATGCAGGGCCCCCAGCATTTT. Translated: CASSLRMQGPQHF. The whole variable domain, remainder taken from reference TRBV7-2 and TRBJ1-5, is GAGVSQSPSNKVTEKGKDVELRCDPISGHTALYWYRQSLGQGLEFLIYFQGNSAPDKSGLPSDRFSAERTGGSVSTLTIQRTQQEDSAVYLCASSLRMQGPQHFGDGTRLSIL.